This T cell receptor (beta chain) was captured by sequencing in a study of T-cell memory formation after mild COVID-19 listed by TCRdb under 2021. With regard to the full study: Most TCR sequence clusters were specific to one of the two donors. The cohort comprised two young, previously healthy adult volunteers, one female and one male. In two donors, T-cell clones that expanded and contracted after mild COVID-19 were followed by sequencing TCRalpha and TCRbeta repertoires longitudinally.

The CDR3, from cysteine to phenylalanine, totals 15 residues. CDR3 DNA only is kept here, 45 bases in frame from base 1. The germline V gene supplies CDR1 SGHTA and CDR2 FQGNSA. Trimming leaves V shorter by 2 bases and J shorter by 3 bases, with the junction holding 3 bases beyond the gene matches. Paper-wide results and their limitations: The second-wave clones that peaked on day 37 were not confirmed to be SARS-CoV-2 specific. The study included only a couple of mild cases, and larger cohorts that include severe cases with pre-infection samples were judged to be necessary. Clones that contracted from day 15 to 85 showed balanced CD4/CD8 phenotypes, whereas a second wave of clones that expanded from day 15 to 37 leaned towards CD4+. Some responding clones were detected in pre-infection memory, suggesting pre-existing cross-reactive memory T cells joined the SARS-CoV-2 response. Contracting CD4+ clones were located mainly in the CM and EM memory subsets, whereas CD8+ clones were found to be enriched in EMRA.

To note about this clonotype: The antigen this receptor binds is unknown. Base qualities are not recorded, but no much larger clone differs from it by a single base.

These reads were obtained on an Illumina NovaSeq 6000. Using 5'RACE with constant-segment primers, TCRalpha and TCRbeta cDNA libraries were constructed, with sample barcodes and unique molecular identifiers added in the process. Trizol reagent was used to extract RNA from every sample. Libraries were amplified in two PCR steps, with a second sample barcode and Illumina TruSeq adapters added in the second step. The libraries were sequenced on an Illumina NovaSeq using 2 x 150 bp paired-end reads. The original pipeline was this. With migec v1.2.7, reads were demultiplexed and then collapsed into UMI-guided consensus sequences. With mixcr v2.1.11, UMI consensuses were aligned to TRA and TRB V and J templates and assembled into clonotypes. Expanded or contracted clonotypes were those called significant by both edgeR and NoisET, with noise models trained on biological replicates. For edgeR calls, a false discovery rate-adjusted p below 0.01 and a log2 fold-change threshold of 1 were applied. PCA with hierarchical clustering of max-normalized trajectories of the 1000 most abundant clonotypes was used as exploratory dynamics analysis. Each responding clone was given a CD4 or CD8 phenotype based on the CD4+ and CD8+ repertoires, which had been sequenced separately. TCRdb reprocessed the public reads (quality trimming at Q25 with fastp, clone calling with MiXCR) and kept in-frame beta chains. CDR3 protein duplicates are merged, each entry listing the most common genes and DNA. TCRdb's processing, not the authors' own work, is the source of the V and J calls. This sample has 200,000 to 300,000 distinct CDR3 sequences in its table, and over 15% of those were observed once. The ten top clones hold roughly a fifth of the sample.

Ficoll-Paque density gradient centrifugation was used to isolate PBMCs. The sequence joins TRBV7-2 to TRBJ2-3; the central 9 bases match TRBD2. Material for sequencing was PBMCs or a T cell subset sorted from them (not recorded which). This receptor was obtained from a man aged 18 to 30 who had mild COVID-19 (a few samples of this study predate the infection). The sample titles of this study are shuffled in the database, so cell type and time point are left out; the donor was told from shared clones. The sequenced DNA is TGTGCCAGCAGCTTACTAGCGGGGTTGACAGATACGCAGTATTTT. Its coded protein is CASSLLAGLTDTQYF.